This TCR beta chain emerged from a study of Ad26.COV2.S vaccination and SARS-CoV-2 variants. On the study more broadly: Administration of Ad26.COV2.S was intramuscular, either once or twice 56 days apart.

The sample's treatment: about 20 received Ad26.COV2.S at low or high dose, single or two shots; a few received placebo; per-sample allocation not given. Sampling occurred on day 63 after the first vaccine or placebo injection. The ends were cut back, 5 bases at V and 4 bases at J, with 9 bases in the middle. Germline V gene data show CDR1 as SEHNR and CDR2 as FQNEAQ (reference sequence). The CDR3 is 13 residues long. The protocol was immunoSEQ multiplex PCR, while the TCRdb copy is restricted to in-frame clones and leaves out a portion. In the table there are about 380,000 clones, about 80% of which are singletons. This clone showed up just once.

This material consisted of peripheral blood, taken in a trial of Ad26.COV2.S vaccine versus placebo. This chain joins TRBV7-9 and TRBJ1-3; D might be TRBD1 (5 bases). This receptor was obtained from a person between 18 and 59 years old who received the Ad26.COV2.S COVID-19 vaccine or a placebo. The CDR3 loop is CASSTRQGNTIYF. The CDR3 DNA is TGTGCCAGCAGCACCCGACAGGGAAACACCATATATTTT. Supplemented by reference TRBV7-9 and TRBJ1-3, the full variable domain reads DTGVSQNPRHKITKRGQNVTFRCDPISEHNRLYWYRQTLGQGPEFLTYFQNEAQLEKSRLLSDRFSAERPKGSFSTLEIQRTEQGDSAMYLCASSTRQGNTIYFGEGSWLTVV.